This T cell receptor beta chain was identified in a study of CD8 T cells in ankylosing spondylitis. Study outcomes and limitations: It was reported that disease-linked clones were significantly enriched in matched ankylosing spondylitis synovial fluid. Clones linked with disease were CD8+ and fairly uncommon in the peripheral blood. What seemed typical of ankylosing spondylitis blood was a TCR beta motif built from several highly homologous variants.

CDR3 length: 14 amino acids. Trimming shortened V by 4 bases and J by 6 bases, and 13 bases separated the two germline ends. Germline V gene data show CDR1 as SEHNR and CDR2 as FQNEAQ (reference sequence). Quantitative molecular-barcoded 5'-RACE generated the TCR beta libraries. TCRdb re-called the 5' RACE reads through MiXCR, storing one row per CDR3 protein. The top ten clones hold around 7% of a sample with 250,000 or so distinct CDR3 sequences, around 11% of them seen once. This clonotype was counted only a few times. Its cognate antigen is unknown. Sequenced material: blood, either unsorted or a sorted T cell fraction (not recorded which). This chain connects TRBV7-9 to TRBJ2-1; tentative D call: TRBD1 (5 bases). The sequence came from a male donor with ankylosing spondylitis or in good health (not recorded which). CDR3: CASSWGRDGNEQFF. In nucleotides, the CDR3 is TGTGCCAGCAGCTGGGGCAGGGATGGCAATGAGCAGTTCTTC.